This TCR beta chain was retrieved from a study of T cells in Graves' hyperthyroidism and ophthalmopathy. The study, taken as a whole, reports: Most expanded thyroid clonotypes above 0.001 recurred in blood. A model of 13 V-J features distinguished ophthalmopathy from stable hyperthyroidism.

This CDR3 is built from 21 residues. The germline CDR1 and CDR2 sequences are SGHTA and FQGNSA. Germline trimming cut 5 bases from V and 0 bases from J; bases unmatched to any gene: 21. Investigators excluded patients with uncontrolled infection, other autoimmune disease, pregnancy or lactation. The source of the PBMCs was approximately 9.5 ml of fresh peripheral blood. The investigators amplified TCR beta CDR3 regions from RNA transcripts. First-round RT-PCR of the TCR CDR3 relied on the HTBI primer set. TCRdb re-called the multiplex PCR reads with MiXCR, one entry per CDR3 protein. The repertoire includes about 640,000 distinct CDR3 sequences, around 20% of them detected once, and about 35% sits in the top ten. About this clonotype: Its antigen is currently unknown.

The sequence was obtained from a man aged 25-40 years with Graves' ophthalmopathy. Material: blood. J is TRBJ2-2 and V is TRBV7-2, with 7 bases fitting TRBD1. CDR3 amino acids: CASSTRGLGQMGAANTGELFF. CDR3 nucleotide sequence: TGTGCCAGCAGCACAAGGGGGCTAGGGCAAATGGGAGCGGCGAACACCGGGGAGCTGTTTTTT.